This TCR beta chain came from a study of cytomegalovirus exposure and HLA in healthy donors. Study-level points and caveats: Fewer N-insertions (relative to the roughly 660-donor mean) were reportedly seen in an Asian-associated ancestry cluster in a later analysis. Donors were assumed by presence/absence analyses to have roughly uniform sequencing depth.

Concerning this clone itself: Its target is unknown.

Donors in the study were healthy people who gave bone marrow. Germline loops: CDR1 SGHTA, CDR2 FQGTGA. This CDR3 is 14 amino acids long. V lost 5 bases and J 7 bases, leaving 14 bases between the germline ends. Primers: 60 Vbeta forward and 13 Jbeta reverse. Using immunoSEQ multiplex PCR, the repertoire was profiled, and TCRdb retains in-frame clones only, with some absent. The sample holds just over 200,000 clones, roughly 84% seen once. The chain carries TRBV7-3 and TRBJ2-2; possibly TRBD1 for D (5 bases). The sequence was collected from a man aged 45-65 years in good health and CMV-seronegative. The sequencing sample was made of PBMCs. CDR3 in amino acids: CASSNSGLGGELFF. CDR3 coding DNA: TGTGCCAGCAGCAATTCAGGGTTGGGCGGGGAGCTGTTTTTT.